Below are 8 T cell receptor beta chains sequenced from a single sample in a study of immune evolution from preneoplasia to lung adenocarcinoma (dated by TCRdb to 2020 to 2022). Libraries came from the immunoSEQ multiplex PCR assay. As stored in TCRdb, this immuneACCESS dataset retains in-frame rearrangements with V and J assigned. A fraction of the clones does not appear; measured against another copy, unresolved V genes explain less than half of the discrepancy, and the remainder lacks a known reason. The sample table contains tens of thousands of clones; only one count was recorded for approximately 80% of them. Approximately 4.6% of the sample rests with the top ten. Sequencing input: FFPE invasive lung adenocarcinoma tissue. Taken with the paper, the label for cell subset or site translates to: frankly invasive lung adenocarcinoma (ADC). Every receptor here comes from a person aged 55-75 years with lung adenocarcinoma.

The chain has TRBV28 and TRBJ2-1, with 10 bases fitting TRBD2. The CDR3 loop spans 16 amino acids. The V segment lost 4 bases and the J segment 5 bases; nucleotides outside the gene matches: 8. Germline V gives CDR1 MDHEN, CDR2 SYDVKM. CDR3 sequence: CASSSPRTSGHNEQFF. The CDR3 DNA sequence: TGTGCCAGCAGTTCACCACGGACTAGCGGACACAATGAGCAGTTCTTC.

DNA of the CDR3: TGCGCCAGCAGCTTGGTAGGGGGCACCGGGGAGCTGTTTTTT. It yields the protein CASSLVGGTGELFF. The V call is TRBV5-1, the J call TRBJ2-2; weak D call: TRBD1 (6 bases). The CDR3 is made up of 14 amino acids. The V end was cut by 0 bases, the J end by 4 bases, with 7 bases between. Per germline, CDR1 SGHRS and CDR2 YFSETQ.

This clone has only a few counts. The chain joins TRBV5-1 to TRBJ2-5; 7 bases line up with TRBD1. The CDR3 consists of 14 residues. The V segment lost 5 bases and the J segment 1 base; nucleotides outside the gene matches: 5. CDR1 SGHRS and CDR2 YFSETQ come from the germline V gene. CDR3 in amino acids: CASRLQGTQETQYF. The CDR3, as DNA: TGCGCCAGCAGGTTACAGGGGACCCAAGAGACCCAGTACTTC. The full variable domain, completed using reference TRBV5-1 and TRBJ2-5, is KAGVTQTPRYLIKTRGQQVTLSCSPISGHRSVSWYQQTPGQGLQFLFEYFSETQRNKGNFPGRFSGRQFSNSRSEMNVSTLELGDSALYLCASRLQGTQETQYFGPGTRLLVL.

The chain links TRBV7-2 to TRBJ2-7; a possible D gene is TRBD1 (5 bases). Germline V gene data show CDR1 as SGHTA and CDR2 as FQGNSA. The V and J ends lost 5 bases and 3 bases respectively, with 14 bases between them. This CDR3 is 14 amino acids long. For the CDR3, the DNA is TGTGCCAGCAGCCTTACCTCGACAGTCTACGAGCAGTACTTC. Amino acids: CASSLTSTVYEQYF.

A few counts support this clone. The genes are TRBV2 and TRBJ2-1; 7 positions match TRBD2. The CDR3 covers 15 residues. Trimming cost V 4 bases and J 1 base; bases outside gene matches: 4. Germline V gene lookup returns CDR1 SNHLY and CDR2 FYNNEI. The CDR3 is CASSVRGGSYNEQFF. The CDR3 DNA reads TGTGCCAGCAGTGTTCGCGGGGGATCCTACAATGAGCAGTTCTTC.

The V gene is TRBV11-2, the J gene TRBJ2-5; possibly TRBD2 for D (6 bases). V lost 5 bases and J lost 0, with 13 bases in between. Germline V lookup: CDR1 SGHAT, CDR2 FQNNGV. The CDR3 extends over 15 amino acids. In DNA form, the CDR3 reads TGTGCCAGCAGCCCAGGAGGGAAAAACCAAGAGACCCAGTACTTC. The encoded protein is CASSPGGKNQETQYF.

In nucleotides, the CDR3 is TGCGCCAGCAGCTTGCGGGCAGGGGGCACAGATACGCAGTATTTT. Translating gives CASSLRAGGTDTQYF. The chain recombines TRBV5-1 with TRBJ2-3, with a tentative D call TRBD1 (6 bases). CDR3 size: 15 residues. V shed 1 base and J shed 1 base, with 10 bases lying between them. Looked up from germline, CDR1 is SGHRS and CDR2 is YFSETQ.

V is TRBV5-1 and J is TRBJ1-1; D is unresolved. The CDR3 extends over 14 amino acids. Germline V gene lookup returns CDR1 SGHRS and CDR2 YFSETQ. Trimming took off 5 bases at V and 0 bases at J, with 11 bases between the two ends. Here the CDR3 reads CASRSVAMNTEAFF. CDR3 DNA sequence: TGCGCCAGCAGATCCGTGGCCATGAACACTGAAGCTTTCTTT.